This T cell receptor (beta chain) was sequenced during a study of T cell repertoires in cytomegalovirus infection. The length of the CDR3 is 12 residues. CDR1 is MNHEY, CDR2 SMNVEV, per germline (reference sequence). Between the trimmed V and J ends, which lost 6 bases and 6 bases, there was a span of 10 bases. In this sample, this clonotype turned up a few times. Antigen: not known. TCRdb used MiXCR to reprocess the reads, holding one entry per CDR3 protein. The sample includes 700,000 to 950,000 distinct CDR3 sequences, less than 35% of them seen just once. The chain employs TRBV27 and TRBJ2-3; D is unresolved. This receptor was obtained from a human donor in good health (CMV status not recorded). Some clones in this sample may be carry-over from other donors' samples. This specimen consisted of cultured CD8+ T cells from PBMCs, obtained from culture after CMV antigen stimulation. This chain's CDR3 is CASSHTFDTQYF. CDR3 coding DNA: TGTGCCAGCAGCCACACTTTCGATACGCAGTATTTT.